A single TCR beta chain is shown here with its context. Its antigen remains unknown. The sample originates from a study of vaccination effects on CD4 cells after COVID-19. Study-wide background: Samples collected post-vaccine were obtained a median of 72 days after the second dose.

This CDR3 spans 15 amino acids. Per germline, CDR1 SGHTA and CDR2 FQGNSA. V was shortened by 7 bases and J by 9 bases, with 19 bases between the two germline ends. Broader study findings: Infection- and vaccine-induced clones contracted markedly late after vaccination.

Ahead of sequencing, the ViraFEST assay grew antigen-specific CD4+ T cells using viral peptide pools. It was after around 10 days of culture that CD4+ T cells were isolated. Each participant was administered two doses of either the BNT162b2 or the mRNA-1273 vaccine. The vaccine recipients had no prior SARS-CoV-2 infection, with negative nucleocapsid antibodies. A half-medium replacement with IL-2 medium was carried out on days 3 and 7. Repertoires were generated with immunoSEQ multiplex PCR, while TCRdb's copy carries only in-frame clones and drops some. The sample includes approximately 28,000 clones, around 86% of them seen just once.

The sequenced sample was CD4+ T cells from PBMCs cultured with SARS-CoV-2 spike peptides, obtained after COVID-19 vaccination. The sequence was obtained from a human donor who received a COVID-19 vaccine. Some clones in this sample may be carry-over from other donors' samples. The chain carries TRBV7-2 and TRBJ1-6, with a tentative D call TRBD1 (5 bases). The CDR3, as DNA: TGTGCCAGCACCCTGGCGGGGGGGGTAATTTCACCCCTCCACTTT. The encoded protein is CASTLAGGVISPLHF. Variable domain in full (rest from reference TRBV7-2 and TRBJ1-6): GAGVSQSPSNKVTEKGKDVELRCDPISGHTALYWYRQSLGQGLEFLIYFQGNSAPDKSGLPSDRFSAERTGGSVSTLTIQRTQQEDSAVYLCASTLAGGVISPLHFGNGTRLTVT.